The T cell receptor beta chain described here comes from a study of shared clonotypes between healthy human individuals. Generated by immunoSEQ multiplex PCR, the TCRdb table keeps only in-frame clones and is missing some. The table shows approximately 350,000 clones, with 90% to 97% occurring only once. CDR1 SGHDT and CDR2 YYEEEE come from the germline V gene. This CDR3 spans 16 amino acids. V shed 4 bases and J shed 5 bases, with 21 bases lying between them. V usage is TRBV5-6 and J usage is TRBJ2-5; D may match TRBD1 or TRBD2 (5 bases each). Sample: memory CD8+ T cells sorted from blood. Subset given: CD45RO+ cells pooled with CCR7-negative TemRA cells. This TCR came from a man between 25 and 39 years old in good health. The CDR3, as DNA: TGTGCCAGCAGCCAAACGCCGGGACGGTGGGGGGAGACCCAGTACTTC. Its translation is CASSQTPGRWGETQYF.